This TCR beta chain appears in the sequencing data of a study of low-dose radiotherapy and immunotherapy resistance in tumors. The wider study: Ipilimumab 1 mg/kg every six weeks, together with nivolumab 240 mg every two weeks, was given intravenously to patients.

Gene-specific TRAV and TRBV primers were used for first-strand cDNA, covering alpha and beta chains. TCRs were put through 20 PCR cycles of amplification with Phusion. A constant-region primer and the V-primer adapter served as the primer pair. Each CDR3 protein is one row after TCRdb ran MiXCR on the reads. The sample lists approximately 89,000 distinct CDR3 sequences, under 20% occurring once. CDR3 length: 15 amino acids. The V end was cut by 2 bases, the J end by 5 bases, with 16 bases between. Germline loops: CDR1 SNHLY, CDR2 FYNNEI. Time point given: before trial treatment. Treatment combined nivolumab, ipilimumab, aspirin, low-dose cyclophosphamide and low-dose radiotherapy in a dose-escalation trial. This clonotype was seen repeatedly, ten times or more.

This chain connects TRBV2 to TRBJ2-7; no clear D gene. Material: PBMCs, obtained before treatment. The TCR comes from a male donor with prostate cancer. CDR3 protein: CASSEYWVGSNEQYF. CDR3 coding DNA: TGTGCCAGCAGTGAATATTGGGTTGGCAGCAACGAGCAGTACTTC.